These T cell receptor beta chains were read from a single sample in a study of CXCR3-negative and CXCR3-positive naive CD8 T cells. TCRdb processed the 5' RACE reads again and assigns one entry to each CDR3 protein, with no DNA. The sample features about 56,000 distinct CDR3 sequences, with approximately 22% in its top ten. Sequencing was carried out using memory CD8+ T cells from blood. The origin of the receptors is a human donor in good health. Some clones in this sample may be carry-over from other donors' samples. The CDR3 runs from the conserved cysteine through the conserved F or W. Each record gives: V gene, J gene, CDR3 protein.

>TRBV7-2|TRBJ2-1
CASSLALDGYNEQFF
>TRBV2|TRBJ2-1
CASSAAGEDNEQFF
>TRBV28|TRBJ2-1
CASSFRPRVLAGYNEQFF
>TRBV7-6|TRBJ2-1
CASSLAGGFYNEQFF
>TRBV7-9|TRBJ2-7
CASSFPANEQYF
>TRBV20-1|TRBJ2-7
CSAPGGPYEQYF
>TRBV4-1|TRBJ2-1
CASSRAFGLNYNDQFF
>TRBV7-8|TRBJ2-2
CASSLALGTANTGELFF
>TRBV6-2/TRBV6-3|TRBJ2-7
CASSVGNYEQYF
>TRBV28|TRBJ2-7
CASSPIYGGTSSYEQYF
>TRBV29-1|TRBJ2-1
CSVESEFGTGYNEQFF
>TRBV20-1|TRBJ2-2
CSEDPPGELFF
>TRBV12-3/TRBV12-4|TRBJ2-7
CASSLPGAVEQYF
>TRBV6-4|TRBJ2-5
CASSWRAGAQEAQYF
>TRBV27|TRBJ1-2
CASSSGQYGYTF
>TRBV7-9|TRBJ1-2
CASSPGQAAYGYTF
>TRBV3-1|TRBJ2-7
CASSQVAGTSYEQYF
>TRBV28|TRBJ2-7
CASSFIPRDGSYEQYF
>TRBV15|TRBJ2-5
CATSGVAEYQETQYF
>TRBV30|TRBJ2-7
CAWSVVRAWDEQYF
>TRBV4-1|TRBJ2-2
CASSQKGDTGELFF
>TRBV5-1|TRBJ2-7
CASSPGLAGEEQYF
>TRBV29-1|TRBJ2-7
CSVPLGGTGEAGAAYEQYF
>TRBV4-3|TRBJ1-1
CASSQDRAAMNTEAFF
>TRBV6-6|TRBJ2-2
CASRSRLAGANTGELFF
>TRBV7-6|TRBJ2-5
CASSLRGGYQETQYF
>TRBV7-6|TRBJ1-4
CASSPRTGANEKLFF
>TRBV19|TRBJ2-6
CASETAGANVLTF
>TRBV21-1|TRBJ1-2
CASSKGQGAGYTF
>TRBV6-5|TRBJ2-2
CASSYSLVAGELFF
>TRBV29-1|TRBJ2-5
CSVVPTLQETQYF
>TRBV4-2|TRBJ2-2
CASSPRQGDTGELFF
>TRBV20-1|TRBJ1-6
CSARGGTVVKNSPLHF
>TRBV7-9|TRBJ2-7
CASSGFSAGVYEQYF
>TRBV29-1|TRBJ2-7
CSVEPLGGSYEQYF
>TRBV12-3/TRBV12-4|TRBJ2-5
CASSLPGQGVWTQYF
>TRBV19|TRBJ2-2
CASSFGTTGELFF
>TRBV24-1|TRBJ2-1
CATSDPRMDNEQFF
>TRBV4-1|TRBJ2-3
CASSQDRNQGHTQYF
>TRBV20-1|TRBJ2-7
CSATPRGTHEQYF
>TRBV6-5|TRBJ1-5
CASSYRAGSGQPQHF
>TRBV19|TRBJ2-7
CASSIGGRPGTYEQYF
>TRBV29-1|TRBJ2-7
CSVASESYEQYF
>TRBV29-1|TRBJ2-7
CSVEDREPYEQYF
>TRBV7-2|TRBJ2-6
CASSFSLMGGGPGANVLTF
>TRBV12-3/TRBV12-4|TRBJ1-1
CASSFGGGTEAFF
>TRBV7-3|TRBJ2-3
CASSLNPAGGIDTQYF
>TRBV15|TRBJ2-3
CATSRDLSGGPDTDTQYF